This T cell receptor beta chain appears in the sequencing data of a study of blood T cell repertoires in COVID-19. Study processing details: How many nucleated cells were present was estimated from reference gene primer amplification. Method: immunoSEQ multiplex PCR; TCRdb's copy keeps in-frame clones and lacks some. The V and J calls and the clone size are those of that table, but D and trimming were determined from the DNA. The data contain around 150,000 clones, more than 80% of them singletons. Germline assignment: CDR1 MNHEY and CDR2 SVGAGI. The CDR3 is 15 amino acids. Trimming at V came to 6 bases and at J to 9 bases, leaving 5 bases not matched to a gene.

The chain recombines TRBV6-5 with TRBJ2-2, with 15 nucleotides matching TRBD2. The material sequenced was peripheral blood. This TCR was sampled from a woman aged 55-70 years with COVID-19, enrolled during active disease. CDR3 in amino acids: CASRRTSGGARELFF. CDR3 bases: TGTGCCAGCAGGCGGACTAGCGGGGGGGCCCGGGAGCTGTTTTTT.